These 30 T cell receptor beta chains originate from one sample sequenced in a study of vaccination and CD4 T cells after COVID-19. Sequence data for DNA of cultured CD4+ T cells were generated by the Oncomine TCR Beta short-read assay. TCRdb reprocessed the PCR reads with MiXCR, giving one entry per CDR3 protein. Among about 12,000 distinct CDR3 sequences listed, 75% were seen once. As for treatment: roughly 10-day PBMC culture with coronavirus spike peptide pools or control peptides (ViraFEST assay). The antigens these receptors bind are not known. The sequenced sample consisted of CD4+ T cells from blood, cultured in vitro. The receptor source for this set is a human donor who had recovered from COVID-19.

The chain links TRBV7-2 to TRBJ1-5; D remains ambiguous. The CDR3 spans 15 residues. Trimming shortened V by 1 base and J by 4 bases, and 11 bases separated the two germline ends. Germline V gene lookup returns CDR1 SGHTA and CDR2 FQGNSA. CDR3 sequence reads: CASSLEAGRNQPQHF. CDR3 nucleotide sequence: TGTGCCAGCAGCTTAGAGGCGGGGAGGAATCAGCCCCAGCATTTT.

The V and J genes are TRBV27 and TRBJ2-1, with 8 nucleotides matching TRBD2. The CDR3 extends over 18 amino acids. The junction had 13 bases not matched to a gene; V was cut back by 3 bases and J by 3 bases. Germline values: CDR1 MNHEY, CDR2 SMNVEV (reference sequence). The CDR3 loop reads CASSFYPGTRRDYNEQFF. The CDR3 nucleotides read TGTGCCAGCAGTTTTTACCCGGGGACTAGGCGGGACTACAATGAGCAGTTCTTC.

The gene calls are TRBV20-1 and TRBJ2-7; tentatively, D is TRBD1 (5 bases). The CDR3 consists of 12 residues. Trimming left V 1 base short and J 6 bases short, with 10 bases between. The germline CDR1 and CDR2 sequences are DFQATT and SNEGSKA (reference sequence). The DNA for the CDR3 is TGCAGTGCTAGAGTTCCAGGGCCCGAGCAGTACTTC. This gives the protein CSARVPGPEQYF.

This chain uses TRBV20-1 with TRBJ2-5, with a possible D match to TRBD2 (6 bases). Germline V lookup: CDR1 DFQATT, CDR2 SNEGSKA (reference sequence). The CDR3 runs to 15 residues. V was trimmed by 3 bases and J by 2 bases, leaving 16 bases between them. The CDR3 here is CSASPSSGVQETQYF. DNA of the CDR3: TGCAGTGCTAGCCCCTCTTCGGGGGTGCAAGAGACCCAGTACTTC.

The gene calls are TRBV20-1 and TRBJ1-4; D is uncertain. V shed 0 bases and J shed 8 bases, with 16 bases lying between them. CDR1 is DFQATT and CDR2 is SNEGSKA in the germline V gene (reference sequence). This CDR3 comprises 15 residues. CDR3 residues: CSARDLEGRGEKLFF. CDR3 nucleotide sequence: TGCAGTGCTAGAGACCTGGAGGGCAGAGGGGAAAAACTGTTTTTT.

As to this clonotype: No conserved phenylalanine or tryptophan ends this CDR3, so it is likely a read error. V is TRBV6-1 and J is TRBJ1-1; 10 nucleotides match TRBD1. Germline assignment: CDR1 MNHNS and CDR2 SASEGT. This CDR3 contains 16 residues. Germline trimming cut 6 bases from V and 4 bases from J; bases unmatched to any gene: 11. CDR3 residues: CASSWTATGGGTEAFS. The CDR3 DNA follows: TGTGCCAGCAGCTGGACCGCGACAGGGGGCGGCACTGAAGCTTTCTCT.

The J gene is TRBJ1-2, the V gene TRBV18, with 8 bases fitting TRBD1. CDR3 length: 13 amino acids. V gave up 5 bases and J gave up 6 bases; unmatched junction bases: 5. Germline values: CDR1 KGHSH, CDR2 LQKENI. CDR3 coding DNA: TGTGCCAGCTCAAGGACAGGGATTGATGGCTACACCTTC. This codes for CASSRTGIDGYTF.

The J gene is TRBJ1-2, the V gene TRBV9; TRBD1 matches 9 bases. Trimming cost V 3 bases and J 0 bases; bases outside gene matches: 6. The CDR3 is made up of 16 amino acids. Germline CDR1 reads SGDLS; CDR2 reads YYNGEE. The CDR3 bases are TGTGCCAGCAGCGCCCGCGGGACAGGGACTAACTATGGCTACACCTTC. Protein: CASSARGTGTNYGYTF.

The chain employs TRBV20-1 and TRBJ1-1, with D hard to call. CDR1 DFQATT and CDR2 SNEGSKA come from the germline V gene (reference sequence). The CDR3 is 12 amino acids. V lost 0 bases to trimming and J lost 1 base, with 3 bases between them. Here the CDR3 reads CSAREGNTEAFF. The CDR3, as DNA: TGCAGTGCTAGAGAAGGGAACACTGAAGCTTTCTTT.

DNA for the CDR3: TGCAGTGCCAGAACCAACAGGGTACATCAGCCCCAGCATTTT. Translating it yields CSARTNRVHQPQHF. V gene TRBV20-1 combines with J gene TRBJ1-5; possibly TRBD1 for D (6 bases). The V end was cut by 6 bases, the J end by 5 bases, with 17 bases between. Germline CDR1 and CDR2: DFQATT and SNEGSKA (reference sequence). This CDR3 region has 14 residues.

CDR3 sequence (DNA): TGTGCCAGCAGTTACGCGGCAGGCTTGGACGAGCAGTACTTC. Encoded protein: CASSYAAGLDEQYF. The chain couples TRBV6-5 to TRBJ2-7; D is undetermined. V was pared by 2 bases and J by 5 bases, with 13 bases between. Per the germline V gene, CDR1 is MNHEY and CDR2 is SVGAGI. The CDR3 extends over 14 amino acids.

The genes are TRBV6-1 and TRBJ2-6, with D tentatively TRBD1 (5 bases). Trimming left V 6 bases short and J 2 bases short, with 20 bases between. The CDR3 covers 18 residues. Germline loops: CDR1 MNHNS, CDR2 SASEGT. The CDR3 loop reads CASSLNRPNSAGANVLTF. DNA of the CDR3: TGTGCCAGCAGCTTAAACAGGCCTAACAGTGCTGGGGCCAACGTCCTGACTTTC.

The chain employs TRBV6-5 and TRBJ2-7, with D perhaps given as TRBD1 or TRBD2 (6 bases each). Germline CDR1 reads MNHEY; CDR2 reads SVGAGI. CDR3 length equals 16 residues. Trimming took 4 bases from V and 0 from J, leaving 16 bases between them. The CDR3 bases are TGTGCCAGCAGTTGGGGGGCGGGGACGAGCTCCTACGAGCAGTACTTC. It specifies CASSWGAGTSSYEQYF.

This clonotype was detected a few times. This chain links TRBV20-1 with TRBJ1-5; D unresolved. V lost 5 bases and J lost 0, with 11 bases in between. From germline, CDR1 is DFQATT and CDR2 SNEGSKA (reference sequence). This CDR3 spans 14 amino acids. CDR3 amino acids: CSALGQSSNQPQHF. The CDR3 DNA sequence: TGCAGTGCTCTAGGGCAGAGTAGCAATCAGCCCCAGCATTTT.

The sample holds a few counts of this clonotype. The rearrangement joins TRBV7-2 to TRBJ2-2; no firm D call. V shed 5 bases and J shed 2 bases, with 6 bases lying between them. This CDR3 comprises 13 residues. Per the germline V gene, CDR1 is SGHTA and CDR2 is FQGNSA. Here the CDR3 reads CASSPYNTGELFF. CDR3 in DNA: TGTGCCAGCAGCCCCTATAACACCGGGGAGCTGTTTTTT.

The CDR3 bases are TGCAGTGCTAGAGTACGGGCCGAAGCGGGAGGGCCCTACGAGCAGTACTTC. This encodes CSARVRAEAGGPYEQYF. V usage is TRBV20-1 and J usage is TRBJ2-7, with TRBD2 identical over 10 bases. The length of the CDR3 is 17 residues. The trim removed 1 base at V and 2 bases at J, leaving 11 bases unmatched. Germline V lookup: CDR1 DFQATT, CDR2 SNEGSKA (reference sequence).

The chain is built from TRBV19 and TRBJ2-1; 15 positions match TRBD2. The J call may be incorrect, as the DNA end agrees better with TRBJ2-7. CDR1 and CDR2 from the germline V gene are LNHDA and SQIVND (reference sequence). The CDR3 spans 15 residues. DNA for the CDR3: TGTGCCAGTAGTCCCGGGACTAGCGGGAGGTACGAGCAGTACTTC. It codes for CASSPGTSGRYEQYF.

The CDR3 nucleotides read TGTGCCAGCAGTTACCTCGGAACTGGGGCCAACGTCCTGACTTTC. Its protein product is CASSYLGTGANVLTF. This chain uses TRBV6-5 with TRBJ2-6; D call uncertain. Deletions cut 2 bases from V and 2 bases from J, with 7 bases between. The length of the CDR3 is 15 residues. Germline CDR1 is MNHEY and CDR2 is SVGAGI.

V gene TRBV5-4 combines with J gene TRBJ1-2, with D tentatively TRBD1 (5 bases). This CDR3 has 15 residues. V was shortened by 1 base and J by 4 bases, with 14 bases between the two germline ends. Looked up from germline, CDR1 is SGHNT and CDR2 is YYREEE (reference sequence). The DNA for the CDR3 is TGTGCCAGCAGCTTGACGAATACAAGGGGCTATGGCTACACCTTC. Its translation: CASSLTNTRGYGYTF.

The CDR3: CASSLSTGEVGQPQHF. For the CDR3, the DNA is TGTGCCAGCTCACTCTCGACAGGGGAAGTCGGTCAGCCCCAGCATTTT. The chain joins TRBV18 to TRBJ1-5; 8 bases agree with TRBD1. Trimming cost V 4 bases and J 6 bases; bases outside gene matches: 11. Per the germline V gene, CDR1 is KGHSH and CDR2 is LQKENI. The CDR3 contains 16 residues.

The chain couples TRBV6-1 to TRBJ1-2; TRBD1 matches 9 bases. V shed 5 bases, J shed 3 bases, and the junction held 7 bases outside the gene matches. From germline, CDR1 is MNHNS and CDR2 SASEGT. The CDR3 totals 15 residues. The CDR3 DNA follows: TGTGCCAGCAGTCGGGACAGGGCGGTAGACTATGGCTACACCTTC. Translation: CASSRDRAVDYGYTF.

The chain has TRBV2 and TRBJ1-4; the D gene is possibly TRBD1 (6 bases). V dropped 4 bases and J dropped 8 bases, with 17 bases sitting between them. Germline V CDR1 and CDR2: SNHLY, FYNNEI. This CDR3 region has 15 residues. Written as DNA, the CDR3 is TGTGCCAGCAGTGGGGGATGGACAGCTATCGAAAAACTGTTTTTT. Amino acids: CASSGGWTAIEKLFF.

This clonotype was seen a handful of times. This chain links TRBV19 with TRBJ1-1, with D unclear. Germline V gene sequence: CDR1 LNHDA, CDR2 SQIVND (reference sequence). The CDR3 length is 14 residues. V was trimmed by 6 bases and J by 3 bases, leaving 14 bases between them. The CDR3 reads CASSRYRMDTEAFF. The CDR3 DNA sequence: TGTGCCAGTAGCCGATACCGTATGGACACTGAAGCTTTCTTT.

The V gene is TRBV20-1, the J gene TRBJ1-3, with a possible D match to TRBD1 (5 bases). Germline CDR1 and CDR2: DFQATT and SNEGSKA (reference sequence). The CDR3 length is 13 residues. Trimming pared 2 bases from V and 1 base from J, leaving 6 bases between. CDR3 in amino acids: CSARTGSGNTIYF. The CDR3 region has the DNA TGCAGTGCTAGAACAGGATCTGGAAACACCATATATTTT.

The chain employs TRBV6-1 and TRBJ2-7; 9 bases map to TRBD1. Per germline, CDR1 MNHNS and CDR2 SASEGT. This CDR3 region has 15 residues. Unmatched junction bases numbered 9, after V lost 6 bases and J lost 3 bases. The CDR3 sequence: CASSPTGGLNYEQYF. The CDR3 nucleotides read TGTGCCAGCAGCCCTACAGGGGGCTTGAACTACGAGCAGTACTTC.

The chain carries TRBV20-1 and TRBJ1-2; 8 bases agree with TRBD1. The CDR3 has 15 amino acids. CDR1 DFQATT and CDR2 SNEGSKA come from the germline V gene (reference sequence). With V trimmed by 0 bases and J by 1 base, 4 bases remained unmatched. CDR3 nucleotide sequence: TGCAGTGCTAGAGAGGGACAGGTTCTTAACTATGGCTACACCTTC. Its protein product is CSAREGQVLNYGYTF.

The J gene is TRBJ1-1, the V gene TRBV5-6; no clear D gene. This CDR3 has 11 residues. Germline loops: CDR1 SGHDT, CDR2 YYEEEE. V lost 5 bases, J lost 4 bases, and 6 bases lay in between. The CDR3 is CASSGPTEAFF. The CDR3 nucleotides are TGTGCCAGCAGTGGGCCCACTGAAGCTTTCTTT.

The gene calls are TRBV27 and TRBJ1-2; D is ambiguous. Germline CDR1 is MNHEY and CDR2 is SMNVEV (reference sequence). V gave up 4 bases and J gave up 4 bases, with 13 bases separating them. The CDR3 has 14 amino acids. The CDR3 spells CASSSPVEGYGYTF. The CDR3 DNA is TGTGCCAGCAGTTCTCCAGTGGAGGGCTATGGCTACACCTTC.

The chain links TRBV7-2 to TRBJ1-2; D remains ambiguous. This CDR3 region has 13 residues. Between the trimmed V and J ends, which lost 5 bases and 0 bases, there was a span of 7 bases. Looked up from germline, CDR1 is SGHTA and CDR2 is FQGNSA. The CDR3: CASSDKTNYGYTF. Here the CDR3 DNA reads TGTGCCAGCAGCGACAAAACTAACTATGGCTACACCTTC.

This chain connects TRBV20-1 to TRBJ1-5, with D possibly being TRBD1 (6 bases). V was pared by 0 bases and J by 7 bases, with 19 bases between. This CDR3 is 16 amino acids long. Germline V gives CDR1 DFQATT, CDR2 SNEGSKA (reference sequence). The CDR3 reads CSARDKGGRGGQPQHF. DNA of the CDR3: TGCAGTGCTAGAGATAAGGGCGGCAGGGGAGGGCAGCCCCAGCATTTT.